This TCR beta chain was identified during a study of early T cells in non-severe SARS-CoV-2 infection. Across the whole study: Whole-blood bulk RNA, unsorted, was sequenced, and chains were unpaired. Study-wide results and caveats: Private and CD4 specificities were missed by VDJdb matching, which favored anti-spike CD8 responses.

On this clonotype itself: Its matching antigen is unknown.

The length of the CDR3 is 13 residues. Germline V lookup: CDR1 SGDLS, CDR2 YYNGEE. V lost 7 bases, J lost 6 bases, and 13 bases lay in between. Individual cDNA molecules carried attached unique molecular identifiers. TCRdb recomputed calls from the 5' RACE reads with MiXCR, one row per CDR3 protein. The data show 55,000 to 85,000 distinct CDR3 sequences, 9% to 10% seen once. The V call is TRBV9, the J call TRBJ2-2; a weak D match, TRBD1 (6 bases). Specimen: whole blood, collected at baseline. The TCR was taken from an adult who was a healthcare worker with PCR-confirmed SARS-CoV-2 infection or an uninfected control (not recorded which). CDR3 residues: CASQQGAAGELFF. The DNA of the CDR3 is TGTGCCAGCCAACAGGGAGCCGCCGGGGAGCTGTTTTTT.